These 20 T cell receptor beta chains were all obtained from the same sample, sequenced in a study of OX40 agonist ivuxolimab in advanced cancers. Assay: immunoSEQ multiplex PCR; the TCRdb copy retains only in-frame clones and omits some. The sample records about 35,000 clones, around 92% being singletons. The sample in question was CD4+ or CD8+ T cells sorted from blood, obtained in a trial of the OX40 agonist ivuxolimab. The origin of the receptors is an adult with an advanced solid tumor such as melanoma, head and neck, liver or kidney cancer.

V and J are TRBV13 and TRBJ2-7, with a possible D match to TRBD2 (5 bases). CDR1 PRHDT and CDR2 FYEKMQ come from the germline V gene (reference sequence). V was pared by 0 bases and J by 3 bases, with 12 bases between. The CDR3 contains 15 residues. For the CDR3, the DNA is TGTGCCAGCAGCTTAGGGAGGGATCGCAACTACGAGCAGTACTTC. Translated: CASSLGRDRNYEQYF.

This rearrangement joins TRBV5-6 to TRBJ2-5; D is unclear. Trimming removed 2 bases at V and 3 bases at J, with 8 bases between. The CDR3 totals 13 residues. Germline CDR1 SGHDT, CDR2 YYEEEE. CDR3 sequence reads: CASSLTQEETQYF. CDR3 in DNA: TGTGCCAGCAGCTTAACACAAGAAGAGACCCAGTACTTC.

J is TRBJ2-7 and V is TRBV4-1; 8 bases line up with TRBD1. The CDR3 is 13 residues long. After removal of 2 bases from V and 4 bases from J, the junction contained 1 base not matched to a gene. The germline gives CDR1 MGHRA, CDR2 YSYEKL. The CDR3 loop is CASSQTGGYEQYF. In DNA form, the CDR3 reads TGCGCCAGCAGCCAAACAGGGGGGTACGAGCAGTACTTC.

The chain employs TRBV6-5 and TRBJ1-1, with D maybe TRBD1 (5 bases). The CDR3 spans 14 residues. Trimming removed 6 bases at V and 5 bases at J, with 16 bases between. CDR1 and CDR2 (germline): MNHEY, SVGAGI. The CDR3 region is CASSPPGARTEAFF. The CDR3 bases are TGTGCCAGCAGCCCCCCCGGGGCGAGAACTGAAGCTTTCTTT.

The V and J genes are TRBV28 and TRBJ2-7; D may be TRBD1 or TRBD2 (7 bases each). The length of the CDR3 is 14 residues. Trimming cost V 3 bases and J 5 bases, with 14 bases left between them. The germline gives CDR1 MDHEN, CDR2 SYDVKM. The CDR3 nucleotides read TGTGCCAGCAGTTTCAGGGGGGGATTCGACGAGCAGTACTTC. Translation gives CASSFRGGFDEQYF.

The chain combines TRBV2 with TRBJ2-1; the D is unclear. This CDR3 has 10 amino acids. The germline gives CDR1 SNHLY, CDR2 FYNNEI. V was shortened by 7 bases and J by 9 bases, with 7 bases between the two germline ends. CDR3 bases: TGTGCCAGCAACCTGGGTGAGCAGTTCTTC. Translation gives CASNLGEQFF.

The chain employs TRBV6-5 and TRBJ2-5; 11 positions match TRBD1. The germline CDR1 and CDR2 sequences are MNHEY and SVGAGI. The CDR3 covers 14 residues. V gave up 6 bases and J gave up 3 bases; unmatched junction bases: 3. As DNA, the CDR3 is TGTGCCAGCAGAGGGACAGGGGGAGAAGAGACCCAGTACTTC. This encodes CASRGTGGEETQYF.

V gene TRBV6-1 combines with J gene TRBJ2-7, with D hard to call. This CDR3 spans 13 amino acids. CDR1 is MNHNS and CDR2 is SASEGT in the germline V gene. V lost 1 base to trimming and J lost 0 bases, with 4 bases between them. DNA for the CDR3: TGTGCCAGCAGTGAAGGGAGCTCCTACGAGCAGTACTTC. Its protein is CASSEGSSYEQYF.

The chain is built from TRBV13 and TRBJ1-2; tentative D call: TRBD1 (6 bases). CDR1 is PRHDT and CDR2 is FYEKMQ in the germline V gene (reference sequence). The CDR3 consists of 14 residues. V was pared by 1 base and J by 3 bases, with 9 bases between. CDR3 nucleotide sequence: TGTGCCAGCAGCTTAGCCTACAGGGACTATGGCTACACCTTC. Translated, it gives CASSLAYRDYGYTF.

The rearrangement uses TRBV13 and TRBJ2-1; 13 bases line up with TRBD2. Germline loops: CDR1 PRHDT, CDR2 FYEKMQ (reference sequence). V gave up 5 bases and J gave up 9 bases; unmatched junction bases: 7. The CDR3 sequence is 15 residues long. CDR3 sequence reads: CASSATSGRAGEQFF. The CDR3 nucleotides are TGTGCCAGCAGCGCTACTAGCGGGAGGGCCGGTGAGCAGTTCTTC.

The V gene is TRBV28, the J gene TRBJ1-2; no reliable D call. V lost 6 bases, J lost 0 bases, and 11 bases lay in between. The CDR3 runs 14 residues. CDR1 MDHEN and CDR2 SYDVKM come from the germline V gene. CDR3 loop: CASRGDASNYGYTF. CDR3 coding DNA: TGTGCCAGCAGGGGAGACGCGTCTAACTATGGCTACACCTTC.

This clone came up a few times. The CDR3 DNA is TGTGCCAGCAGTCCGGGGATCCCCTACGAGCAGTACTTC. Translation: CASSPGIPYEQYF. V gene TRBV28 combines with J gene TRBJ2-7, with a tentative D call TRBD2 (5 bases). The CDR3 has 13 amino acids. The germline V gene has CDR1 MDHEN and CDR2 SYDVKM. The germline V and J ends were trimmed by 5 bases and 2 bases, with 10 bases remaining between them.

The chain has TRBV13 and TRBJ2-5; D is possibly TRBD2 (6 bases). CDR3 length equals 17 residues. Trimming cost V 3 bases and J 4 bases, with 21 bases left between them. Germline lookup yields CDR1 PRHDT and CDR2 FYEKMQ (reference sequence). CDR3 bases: TGTGCCAGCAGCTTCGGGGAGGAGGAAGGCAGGGCAGAGACCCAGTACTTC. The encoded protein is CASSFGEEEGRAETQYF.

For the CDR3, the DNA is TGTGCCAGCAGCCGGGGGACTAGCGGGATATCAGATACGCAGTATTTT. Protein product: CASSRGTSGISDTQYF. This chain joins TRBV13 and TRBJ2-3; TRBD2 agrees at 13 bases. V shed 5 bases, J shed 4 bases, and the junction held 6 bases outside the gene matches. Germline V CDR1 and CDR2: PRHDT, FYEKMQ (reference sequence). The CDR3 is made up of 16 amino acids.

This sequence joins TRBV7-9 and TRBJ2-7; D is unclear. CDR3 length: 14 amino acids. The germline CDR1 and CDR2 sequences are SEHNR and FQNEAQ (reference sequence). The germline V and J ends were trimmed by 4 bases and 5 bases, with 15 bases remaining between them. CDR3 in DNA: TGTGCCAGCAGCTCGACGACAATGGCGGACGAGCAGTACTTC. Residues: CASSSTTMADEQYF.

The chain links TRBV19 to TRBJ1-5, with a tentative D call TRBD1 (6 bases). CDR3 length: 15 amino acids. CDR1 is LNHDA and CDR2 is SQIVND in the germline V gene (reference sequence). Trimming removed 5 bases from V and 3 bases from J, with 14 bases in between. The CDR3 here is CASSFSQGFNQPQHF. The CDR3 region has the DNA TGTGCCAGTAGTTTTTCTCAGGGGTTCAATCAGCCCCAGCATTTT.

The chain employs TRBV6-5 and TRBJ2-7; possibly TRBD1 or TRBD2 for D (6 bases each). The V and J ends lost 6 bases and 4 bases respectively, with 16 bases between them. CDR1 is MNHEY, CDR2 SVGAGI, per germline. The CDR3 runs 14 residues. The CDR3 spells CASSPLGGNYEQYF. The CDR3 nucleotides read TGTGCCAGCAGCCCCCTAGGGGGGAATTACGAGCAGTACTTC.

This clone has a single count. The CDR3 sequence is CASSVTSASSYEQYF. Here the CDR3 DNA reads TGTGCCAGCAGCGTAACTAGCGCGAGCTCCTACGAGCAGTACTTC. This chain links TRBV9 with TRBJ2-7; 7 positions match TRBD2. Germline CDR1 and CDR2: SGDLS and YYNGEE. The CDR3 covers 15 residues. The J segment lost 0 bases and the V segment lost 1 base, leaving 4 bases of the junction unmatched. The full variable domain, rest sourced from reference TRBV9 and TRBJ2-7, is DSGVTQTPKHLITATGQRVTLRCSPRSGDLSVYWYQQSLDQGLQFLIQYYNGEERAKGNILERFSAQQFPDLHSELNLSSLELGDSALYFCASSVTSASSYEQYFGPGTRLTVT.

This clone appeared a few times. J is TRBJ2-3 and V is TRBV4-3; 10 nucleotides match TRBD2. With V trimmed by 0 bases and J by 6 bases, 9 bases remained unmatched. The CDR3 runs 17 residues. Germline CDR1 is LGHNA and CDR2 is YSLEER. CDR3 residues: CASSQDLNLAGGDTQYF. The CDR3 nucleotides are TGCGCCAGCAGCCAAGATCTGAATTTAGCGGGAGGCGATACGCAGTATTTT.

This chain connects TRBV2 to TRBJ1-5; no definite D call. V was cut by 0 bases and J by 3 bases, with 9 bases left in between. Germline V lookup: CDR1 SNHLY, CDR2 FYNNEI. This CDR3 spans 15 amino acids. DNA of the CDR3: TGTGCCAGCAGTGAAGCGAGGCAGCTCAATCAGCCCCAGCATTTT. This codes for CASSEARQLNQPQHF.